One and the same sample provided the 6 T cell receptor beta chains below, sequenced in a study of T-cell memory formation after mild COVID-19. TCRdb ran MiXCR on the 5' RACE reads and lists one entry per CDR3 protein. The sample shows about 400,000 distinct CDR3 sequences, approximately 24% of them seen only once. The sample comprised PBMCs or a T cell subset sorted from them (not recorded which). These receptor sequences come from an adult woman who had mild COVID-19 (a few samples of this study predate the infection). Cell type and time point are not known.

The chain recombines TRBV5-1 with TRBJ1-2; D not resolved. V lost 0 bases to trimming and J lost 6 bases, with 12 bases between them. Germline CDR1 and CDR2: SGHRS and YFSETQ. The CDR3 has 14 amino acids. The CDR3 nucleotides are TGCGCCAGCAGCTTGGAGGCGGCCTCCGATGGCTACACCTTC. Its translation: CASSLEAASDGYTF.

This clonotype was detected only a few times. The rearrangement links TRBV10-3 to TRBJ2-1; D uncertain. Germline V lookup: CDR1 ENHRY, CDR2 SYGVKD. V lost 0 bases, J lost 5 bases, and 14 bases lay in between. The CDR3 loop spans 16 amino acids. This chain's CDR3 is CAISESEALLNNEQFF. In DNA, the CDR3 is TGTGCCATCAGTGAGTCCGAAGCCCTTCTCAACAATGAGCAGTTCTTC.

This clonotype was counted ten times or more. The genes are TRBV27 and TRBJ2-3; the D is unclear. This CDR3 has 13 residues. From germline, CDR1 is MNHEY and CDR2 SMNVEV (reference sequence). With 2 bases removed from V and 1 base from J, the gap between germline ends came to 4 bases. The CDR3 DNA is TGTGCCAGCAGTTTAGTCGGCACAGATACGCAGTATTTT. It codes for CASSLVGTDTQYF.

The gene calls are TRBV7-8 and TRBJ2-5; 7 bases align to TRBD2. Germline V gene lookup returns CDR1 SGHVS and CDR2 FQNEAQ. This CDR3 has 15 residues. With V trimmed by 6 bases and J by 4 bases, 11 bases remained unmatched. The CDR3 bases are TGTGCCAGCAGAACACTAGCGTCTCGGGGAGAGACCCAGTACTTC. Amino acids: CASRTLASRGETQYF.

A remark on this clonotype: A clone one base away is much larger, so this may be a read error. V gene TRBV7-3 combines with J gene TRBJ2-3, with unresolved D. The V and J ends lost 5 bases and 7 bases respectively, with 16 bases between them. The CDR3 has 14 amino acids. Germline loops: CDR1 SGHTA, CDR2 FQGTGA. DNA of the CDR3: TGTGCCAGCAGCGCCACCCCTTTACTATATACGCAGTATTTT. Its protein product is CASSATPLLYTQYF. Drawing the rest from reference TRBV7-3 and TRBJ2-3, the complete variable domain is GAGVSQTPSNKVTEKGKYVELRCDPISGHTALYWYRQSLGQGPEFLIYFQGTGAADDSGLPNDRFFAVRPEGSVSTLKIQRTERGDSAVYLCASSATPLLYTQYFGPGTRLTVL.

The chain has TRBV19 and TRBJ2-5, with D possibly TRBD2 on 5 matching bases. V lost 5 bases and J lost 7, with 8 bases in between. Germline assignment: CDR1 LNHDA and CDR2 SQIVND (reference sequence). This CDR3 has 11 amino acids. The CDR3 coding sequence is TGTGCCAGTAGTGCCAGCGGGACCCAGTACTTC. This gives the protein CASSASGTQYF.